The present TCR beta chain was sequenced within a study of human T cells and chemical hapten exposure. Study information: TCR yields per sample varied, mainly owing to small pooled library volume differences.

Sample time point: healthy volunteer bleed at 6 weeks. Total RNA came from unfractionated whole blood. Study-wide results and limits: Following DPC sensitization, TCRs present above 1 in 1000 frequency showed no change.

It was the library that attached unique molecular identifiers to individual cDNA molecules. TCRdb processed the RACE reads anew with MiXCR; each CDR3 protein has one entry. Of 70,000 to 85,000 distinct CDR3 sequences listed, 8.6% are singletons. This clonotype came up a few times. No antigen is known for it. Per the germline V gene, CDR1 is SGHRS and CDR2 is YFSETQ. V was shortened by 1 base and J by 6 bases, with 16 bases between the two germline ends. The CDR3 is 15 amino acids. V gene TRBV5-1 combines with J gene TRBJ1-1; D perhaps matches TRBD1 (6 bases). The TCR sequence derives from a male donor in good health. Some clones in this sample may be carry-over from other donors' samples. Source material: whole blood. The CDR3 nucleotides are TGCGCCAGCAGCTTGACCCGGGACACCCAAGCTGAAGCTTTCTTT. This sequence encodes CASSLTRDTQAEAFF. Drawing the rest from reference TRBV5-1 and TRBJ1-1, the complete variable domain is KAGVTQTPRYLIKTRGQQVTLSCSPISGHRSVSWYQQTPGQGLQFLFEYFSETQRNKGNFPGRFSGRQFSNSRSEMNVSTLELGDSALYLCASSLTRDTQAEAFFGQGTRLTVV.